This T cell receptor (beta chain) was recovered during a study of CD8+ T cells in alopecia areata. The sample holds a few counts of this clone. Its matching antigen is unknown. After isolation, RNA underwent reverse transcription to generate cDNA as the sequencing template. TCRdb's table, derived via immunoSEQ multiplex PCR, lists solely in-frame clones and lacks some. The sample consists of around 120,000 clones, about 60% of them appearing once. This CDR3 is built from 13 residues. V lost 1 base and J 4 bases, leaving 7 bases between the germline ends. CDR1 is SGHVS, CDR2 FQNEAQ, per germline. Study-level results: More clonal than normal scalp was lesional scalp, particularly alopecia totalis/universalis. Sharing of TCRs across patients appeared less clear than in mice, possibly for HLA-related reasons.

Both CD4+ and CD8+ T cells were separated by sorting PBMCs. The sample taken for sequencing was CD4+ T cells sorted from blood. This sequence was found in a human donor in good health. This chain uses TRBV7-8 with TRBJ1-2, with D perhaps TRBD1 (5 bases). The CDR3 here is CASSLGGGYGYTF. For the CDR3, the DNA is TGTGCCAGCAGCTTAGGTGGGGGCTATGGCTACACCTTC.